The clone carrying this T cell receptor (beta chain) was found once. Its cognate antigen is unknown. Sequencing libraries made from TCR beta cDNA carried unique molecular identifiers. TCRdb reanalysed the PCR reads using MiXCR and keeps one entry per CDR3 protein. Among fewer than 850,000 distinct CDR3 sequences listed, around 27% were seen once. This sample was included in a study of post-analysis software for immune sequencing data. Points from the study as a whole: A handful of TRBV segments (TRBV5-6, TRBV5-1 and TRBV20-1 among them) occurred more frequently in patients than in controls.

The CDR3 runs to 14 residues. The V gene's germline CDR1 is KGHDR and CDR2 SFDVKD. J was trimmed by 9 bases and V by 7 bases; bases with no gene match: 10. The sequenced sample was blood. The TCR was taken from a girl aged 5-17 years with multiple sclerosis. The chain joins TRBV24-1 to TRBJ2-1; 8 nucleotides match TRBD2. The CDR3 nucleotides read TGTGCCACCAGCGATGCAAGCGGGAGCGGTGAGCAGTTCTTC. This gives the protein CATSDASGSGEQFF.